This T cell receptor beta chain was sequenced in a study of regulatory T cells in long-lasting Graves disease. Assembly of TCR beta libraries relied on iRepertoire HTBI primers together with Arm-PCR of CDR3 regions. Using its own MiXCR run on the multiplex PCR reads, TCRdb lists one record per CDR3 protein. The data contain 530,000 or so distinct CDR3 sequences, around 15% of them singletons. This clonotype came up many times. Regarding time point: newly diagnosed GD, antithyroid drugs for less than 3 months. PBMC-derived RNA was used for the TCR library. CDR3 length: 15 amino acids. V lost 6 bases to trimming and J lost 5 bases, with 19 bases between them. Per the germline V gene, CDR1 is MDHEN and CDR2 is SYDVKM. The data were also submitted as part of a second study, on T cells in Graves' hyperthyroidism and ophthalmopathy. As that study records: It was uncontrolled infection, other autoimmune disease, pregnancy or lactation that excluded patients. Most thyroid clonotypes expanded above 0.001 appeared in blood too.

The sequencing used peripheral blood mononuclear cells (PBMCs), collected at new diagnosis, from a patient treated with antithyroid drugs. The chain is built from TRBV28 and TRBJ1-1; possible D gene TRBD1, 5 bases. The source of this sequence is a man aged 18 to 29 with Graves disease. CDR3 loop: CASSLSGSWGTEAFF. DNA for the CDR3: TGTGCCAGCAGCCTCTCGGGAAGTTGGGGGACTGAAGCTTTCTTT. The whole variable domain, filled in from reference TRBV28 and TRBJ1-1, reads DVKVTQSSRYLVKRTGEKVFLECVQDMDHENMFWYRQDPGLGLRLIYFSYDVKMKEKGDIPEGYSVSREKKERFSLILESASTNQTSMYLCASSLSGSWGTEAFFGQGTRLTVV.